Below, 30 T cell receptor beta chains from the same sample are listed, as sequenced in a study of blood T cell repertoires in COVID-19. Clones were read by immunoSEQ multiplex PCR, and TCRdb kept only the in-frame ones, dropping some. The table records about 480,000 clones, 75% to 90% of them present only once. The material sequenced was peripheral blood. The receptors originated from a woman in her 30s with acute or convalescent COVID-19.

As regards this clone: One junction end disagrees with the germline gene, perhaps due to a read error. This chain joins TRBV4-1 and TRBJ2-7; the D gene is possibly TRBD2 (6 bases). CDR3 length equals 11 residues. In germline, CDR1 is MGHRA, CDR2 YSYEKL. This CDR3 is CASSQDEGLNF. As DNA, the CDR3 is TGCGCCAGCAGCCAAGATGAGGGACTTAACTTC.

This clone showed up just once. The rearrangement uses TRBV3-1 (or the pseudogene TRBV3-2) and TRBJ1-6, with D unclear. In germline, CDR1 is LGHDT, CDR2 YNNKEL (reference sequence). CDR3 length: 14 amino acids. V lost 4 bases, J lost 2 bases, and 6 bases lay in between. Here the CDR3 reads CASSPGTYNSPLHF. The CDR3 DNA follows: TGTGCCAGCAGCCCCGGGACCTATAATTCACCCCTCCACTTT.

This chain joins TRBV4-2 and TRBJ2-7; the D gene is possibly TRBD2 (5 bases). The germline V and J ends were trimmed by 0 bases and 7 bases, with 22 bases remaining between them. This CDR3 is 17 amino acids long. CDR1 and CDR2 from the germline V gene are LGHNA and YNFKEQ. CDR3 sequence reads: CASSQDLPRGFLREQYF. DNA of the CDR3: TGTGCCAGCAGCCAAGATCTTCCCCGCGGGTTTCTTCGGGAGCAGTACTTC.

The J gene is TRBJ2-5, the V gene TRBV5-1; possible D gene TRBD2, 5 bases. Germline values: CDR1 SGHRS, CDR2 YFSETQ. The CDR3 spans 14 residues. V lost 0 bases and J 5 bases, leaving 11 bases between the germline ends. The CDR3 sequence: CASSLEASRETQYF. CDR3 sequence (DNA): TGCGCCAGCAGCTTGGAGGCTAGCAGGGAGACCCAGTACTTC.

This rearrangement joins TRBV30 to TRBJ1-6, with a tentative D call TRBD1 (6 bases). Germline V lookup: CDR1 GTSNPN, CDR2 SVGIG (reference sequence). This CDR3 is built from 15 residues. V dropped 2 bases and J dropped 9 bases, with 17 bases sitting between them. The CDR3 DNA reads TGTGCCTGGAGTACTAGTCGGGGGGCTCGTTCACCCCTCCACTTT. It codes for CAWSTSRGARSPLHF. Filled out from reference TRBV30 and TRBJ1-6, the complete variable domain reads SQTIHQWPATLVQPVGSPLSLECTVEGTSNPNLYWYRQAAGRGLQLLFYSVGIGQISSEVPQNLSASRPQDRQFILSSKKLLLSDSGFYLCAWSTSRGARSPLHFGNGTRLTVT.

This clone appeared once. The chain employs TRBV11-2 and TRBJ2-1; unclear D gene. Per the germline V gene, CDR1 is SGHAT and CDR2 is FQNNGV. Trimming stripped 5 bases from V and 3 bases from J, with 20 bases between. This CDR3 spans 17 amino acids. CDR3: CASSGAEFARYYNEQFF. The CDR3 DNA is TGTGCCAGCAGCGGAGCTGAGTTTGCGCGGTACTACAATGAGCAGTTCTTC.

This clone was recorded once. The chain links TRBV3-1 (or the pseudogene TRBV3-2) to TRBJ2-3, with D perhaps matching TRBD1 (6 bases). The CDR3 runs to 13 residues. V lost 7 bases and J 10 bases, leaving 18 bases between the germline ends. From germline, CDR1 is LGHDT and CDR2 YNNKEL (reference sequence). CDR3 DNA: TGTGCCAGCAATAGAAACACCGGGACACCGCAGTATTTT. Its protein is CASNRNTGTPQYF.

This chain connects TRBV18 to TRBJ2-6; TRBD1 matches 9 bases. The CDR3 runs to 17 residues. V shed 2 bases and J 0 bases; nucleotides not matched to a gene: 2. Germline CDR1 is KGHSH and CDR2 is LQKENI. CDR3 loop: CASSPGTGNSGANVLTF. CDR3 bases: TGTGCCAGCTCACCAGGGACAGGGAACTCTGGGGCCAACGTCCTGACTTTC.

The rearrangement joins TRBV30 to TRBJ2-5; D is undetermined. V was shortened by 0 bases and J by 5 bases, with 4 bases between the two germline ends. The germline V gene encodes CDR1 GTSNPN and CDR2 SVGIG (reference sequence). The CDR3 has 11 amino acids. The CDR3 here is CAWSVGETQYF. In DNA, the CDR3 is TGTGCCTGGAGTGTCGGGGAGACCCAGTACTTC.

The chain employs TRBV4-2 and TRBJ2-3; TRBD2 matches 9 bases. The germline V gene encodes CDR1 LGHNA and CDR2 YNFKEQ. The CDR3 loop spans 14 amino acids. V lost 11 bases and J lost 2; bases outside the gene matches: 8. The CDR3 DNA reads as TGTGCCTCTTCCCTAGCGGGGACCACAGATACGCAGTATTTT. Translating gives CASSLAGTTDTQYF.

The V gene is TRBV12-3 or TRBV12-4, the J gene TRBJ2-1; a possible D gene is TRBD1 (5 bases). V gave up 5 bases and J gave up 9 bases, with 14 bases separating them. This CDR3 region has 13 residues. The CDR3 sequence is CASSPARAGEQFF. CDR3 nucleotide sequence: TGTGCCAGCAGTCCTGCCAGGGCCGGTGAGCAGTTCTTC.

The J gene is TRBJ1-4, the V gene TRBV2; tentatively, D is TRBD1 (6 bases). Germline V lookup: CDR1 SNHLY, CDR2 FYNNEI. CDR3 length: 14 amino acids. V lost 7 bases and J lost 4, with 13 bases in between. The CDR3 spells CASTAGAINEKLFF. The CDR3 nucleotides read TGTGCCAGCACCGCGGGGGCGATTAATGAAAAACTGTTTTTT. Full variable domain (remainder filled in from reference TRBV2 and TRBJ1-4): EPEVTQTPSHQVTQMGQEVILRCVPISNHLYFYWYRQILGQKVEFLVSFYNNEISEKSEIFDDQFSVERPDGSNFTLKIRSTKLEDSAMYFCASTAGAINEKLFFGSGTQLSVL.

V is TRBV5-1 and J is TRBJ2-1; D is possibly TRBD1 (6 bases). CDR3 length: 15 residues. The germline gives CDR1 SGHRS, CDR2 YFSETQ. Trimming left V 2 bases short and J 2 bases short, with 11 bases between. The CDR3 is CASSLSGVPYNEQFF. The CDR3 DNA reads TGCGCCAGCAGCTTATCAGGGGTCCCCTACAATGAGCAGTTCTTC.

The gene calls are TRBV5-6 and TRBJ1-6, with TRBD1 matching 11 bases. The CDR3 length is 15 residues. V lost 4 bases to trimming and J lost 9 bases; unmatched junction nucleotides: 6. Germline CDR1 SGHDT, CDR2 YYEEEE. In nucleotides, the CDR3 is TGTGCCAGCAGCCAGGACAGGGGGCTTGTTTCACCCCTCCACTTT. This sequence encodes CASSQDRGLVSPLHF.

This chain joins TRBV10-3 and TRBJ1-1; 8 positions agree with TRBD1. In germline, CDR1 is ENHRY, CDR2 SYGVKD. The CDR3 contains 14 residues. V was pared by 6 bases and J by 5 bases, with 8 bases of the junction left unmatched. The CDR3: CAIRGGTGGTEAFF. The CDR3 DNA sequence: TGTGCCATCAGGGGGGGTACAGGGGGTACTGAAGCTTTCTTT.

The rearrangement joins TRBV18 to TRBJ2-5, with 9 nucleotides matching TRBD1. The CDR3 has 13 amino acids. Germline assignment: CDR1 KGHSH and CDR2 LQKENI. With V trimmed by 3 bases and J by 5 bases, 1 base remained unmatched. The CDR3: CASSPGTGETQYF. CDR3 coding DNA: TGTGCCAGCTCACCCGGGACAGGGGAGACCCAGTACTTC.

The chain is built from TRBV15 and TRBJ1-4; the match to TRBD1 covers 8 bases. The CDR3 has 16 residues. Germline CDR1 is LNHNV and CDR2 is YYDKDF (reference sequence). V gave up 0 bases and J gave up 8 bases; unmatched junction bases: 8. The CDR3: CATSRELVDRGEKLFF. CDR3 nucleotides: TGTGCCACCAGCAGAGAACTTGTCGACAGGGGCGAAAAACTGTTTTTT.

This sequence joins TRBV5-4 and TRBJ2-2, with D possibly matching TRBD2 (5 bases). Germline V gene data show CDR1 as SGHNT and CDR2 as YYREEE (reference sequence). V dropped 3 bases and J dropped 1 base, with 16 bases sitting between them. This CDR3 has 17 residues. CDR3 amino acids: CASSSWTASVNTGELFF. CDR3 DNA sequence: TGTGCCAGCAGCTCATGGACTGCCTCAGTGAACACCGGGGAGCTGTTTTTT.

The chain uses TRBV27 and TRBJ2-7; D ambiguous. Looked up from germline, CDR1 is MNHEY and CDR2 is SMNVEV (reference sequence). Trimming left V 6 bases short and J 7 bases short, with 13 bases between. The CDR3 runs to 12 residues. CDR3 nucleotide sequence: TGTGCCAGCAGCCTAGACGGGTTGGAGCAGTACTTC. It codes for CASSLDGLEQYF.

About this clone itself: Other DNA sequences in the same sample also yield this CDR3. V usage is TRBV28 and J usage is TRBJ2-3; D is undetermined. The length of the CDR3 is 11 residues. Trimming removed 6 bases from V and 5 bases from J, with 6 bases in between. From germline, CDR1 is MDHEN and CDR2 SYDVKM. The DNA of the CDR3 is TGTGCCAGCAGCTCCCGAGATACGCAGTATTTT. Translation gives CASSSRDTQYF. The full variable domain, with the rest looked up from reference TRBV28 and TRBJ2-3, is DVKVTQSSRYLVKRTGEKVFLECVQDMDHENMFWYRQDPGLGLRLIYFSYDVKMKEKGDIPEGYSVSREKKERFSLILESASTNQTSMYLCASSSRDTQYFGPGTRLTVL.

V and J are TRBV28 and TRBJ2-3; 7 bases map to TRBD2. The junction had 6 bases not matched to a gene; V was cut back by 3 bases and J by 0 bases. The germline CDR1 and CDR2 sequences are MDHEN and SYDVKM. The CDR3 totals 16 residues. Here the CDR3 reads CASSFVWGGSTDTQYF. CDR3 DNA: TGTGCCAGCAGTTTTGTTTGGGGGGGTAGCACAGATACGCAGTATTTT.

CDR3 protein: CASRSARQAFF. CDR3 coding DNA: TGTGCCAGCAGAAGTGCTAGGCAGGCTTTCTTT. V gene TRBV2 combines with J gene TRBJ1-1; no reliable D call. The V and J ends lost 6 bases and 11 bases respectively, with 13 bases between them. From germline, CDR1 is SNHLY and CDR2 FYNNEI. CDR3 length: 11 amino acids.

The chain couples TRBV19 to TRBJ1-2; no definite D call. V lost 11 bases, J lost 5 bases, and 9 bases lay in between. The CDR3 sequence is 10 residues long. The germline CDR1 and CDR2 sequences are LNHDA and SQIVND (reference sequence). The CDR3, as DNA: TGTGCCGTGAGCGGGTATGGCTACACCTTC. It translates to CAVSGYGYTF.

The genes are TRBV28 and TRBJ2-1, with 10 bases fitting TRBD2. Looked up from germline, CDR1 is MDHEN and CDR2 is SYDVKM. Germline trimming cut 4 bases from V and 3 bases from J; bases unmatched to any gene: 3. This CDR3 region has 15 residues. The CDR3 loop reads CASSSSGGGYNEQFF. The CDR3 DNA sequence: TGTGCCAGCAGTTCTAGCGGGGGAGGCTACAATGAGCAGTTCTTC.

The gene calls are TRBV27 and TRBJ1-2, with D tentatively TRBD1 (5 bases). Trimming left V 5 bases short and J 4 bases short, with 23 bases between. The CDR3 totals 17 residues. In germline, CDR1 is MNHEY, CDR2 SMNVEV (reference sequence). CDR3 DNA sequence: TGTGCCAGCAGTCCTAACGAGGGACTCCCACTCAGCTATGGCTACACCTTC. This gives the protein CASSPNEGLPLSYGYTF.

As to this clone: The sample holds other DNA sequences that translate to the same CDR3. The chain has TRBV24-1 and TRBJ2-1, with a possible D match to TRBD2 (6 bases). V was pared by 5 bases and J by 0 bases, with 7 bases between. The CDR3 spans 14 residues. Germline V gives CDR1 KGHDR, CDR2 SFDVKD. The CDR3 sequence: CATSVGGSYNEQFF. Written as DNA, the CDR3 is TGTGCCACCAGTGTCGGGGGCTCCTACAATGAGCAGTTCTTC.

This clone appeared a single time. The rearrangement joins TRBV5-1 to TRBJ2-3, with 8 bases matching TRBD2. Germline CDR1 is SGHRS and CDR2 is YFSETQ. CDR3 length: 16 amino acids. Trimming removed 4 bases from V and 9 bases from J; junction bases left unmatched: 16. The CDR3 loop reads CASSPPYGGERATQYF. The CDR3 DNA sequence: TGCGCCAGCAGCCCTCCGTACGGGGGGGAACGAGCGACGCAGTATTTT.

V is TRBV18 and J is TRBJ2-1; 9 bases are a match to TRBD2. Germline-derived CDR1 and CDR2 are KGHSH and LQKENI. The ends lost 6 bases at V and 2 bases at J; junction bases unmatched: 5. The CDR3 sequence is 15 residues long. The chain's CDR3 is CASSPQRGAYNEQFF. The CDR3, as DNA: TGTGCCAGCTCGCCGCAGCGGGGGGCCTACAATGAGCAGTTCTTC.

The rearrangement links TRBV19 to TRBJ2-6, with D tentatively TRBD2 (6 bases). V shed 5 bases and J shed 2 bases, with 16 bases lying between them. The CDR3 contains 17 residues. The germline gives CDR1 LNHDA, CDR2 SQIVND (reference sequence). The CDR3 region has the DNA TGTGCCAGTAGTCCCTGGGACTGGGGTACTGGGGCCAACGTCCTGACTTTC. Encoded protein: CASSPWDWGTGANVLTF.

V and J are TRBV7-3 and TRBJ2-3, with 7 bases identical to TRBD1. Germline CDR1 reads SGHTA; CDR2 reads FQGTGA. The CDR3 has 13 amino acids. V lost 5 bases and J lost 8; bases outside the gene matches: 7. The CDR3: CASSPQGQGTQYF. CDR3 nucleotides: TGTGCCAGCAGCCCACAGGGGCAGGGTACGCAGTATTTT.